This T cell receptor (beta chain) was captured by sequencing in a study of T-cell memory formation after mild COVID-19. Study in general: There were largely donor-specific TCR clusters. Notes on the study in general: CM and EM subsets held most contracting CD4+ clones; EMRA held CD8+ ones.

This CDR3 is built from 13 residues. CDR1 and CDR2 (germline): SGHKS, YYEKEE (reference sequence). V lost 4 bases, J lost 11 bases, and 2 bases stayed unmatched. With regard to this clonotype: Its antigen is not identified.

Constant-segment primers served in 5'RACE that generated TCR alpha and TCR beta cDNA libraries bearing sample barcodes and UMIs. One entry per CDR3 protein results from TCRdb running MiXCR on the 5' RACE reads. The sample lists about 560,000 distinct CDR3 sequences, around 16% occurring once. The chain combines TRBV5-5 with TRBJ2-3; 15 nucleotides align to TRBD2. The source is an adult woman who had mild COVID-19 (a few samples of this study predate the infection). Cell type and time point are not known. The source material was PBMCs or a T cell subset sorted from them (not recorded which). CDR3 nucleotides: TGTGCCAGCAGCATGGGACTAGCGGGGGGGCAGTATTTT. This codes for CASSMGLAGGQYF. Using reference TRBV5-5 and TRBJ2-3 for the parts outside the CDR3, the full variable domain is DAGVTQSPTHLIKTRGQQVTLRCSPISGHKSVSWYQQVLGQGPQFIFQYYEKEERGRGNFPDRFSARQFPNYSSELNVNALLLGDSALYLCASSMGLAGGQYFGPGTRLTVL.